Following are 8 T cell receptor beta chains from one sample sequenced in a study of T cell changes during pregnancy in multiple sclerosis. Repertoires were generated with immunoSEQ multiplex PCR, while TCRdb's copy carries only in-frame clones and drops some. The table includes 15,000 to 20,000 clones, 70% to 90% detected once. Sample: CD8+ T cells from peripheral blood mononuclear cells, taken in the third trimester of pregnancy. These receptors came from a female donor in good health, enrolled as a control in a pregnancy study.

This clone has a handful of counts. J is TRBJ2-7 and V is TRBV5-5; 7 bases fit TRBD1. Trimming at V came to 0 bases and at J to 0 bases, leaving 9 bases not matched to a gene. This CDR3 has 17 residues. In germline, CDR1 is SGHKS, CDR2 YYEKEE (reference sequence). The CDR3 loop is CASSLAGTVTISYEQYF. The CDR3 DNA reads TGTGCCAGCAGCTTGGCCGGGACAGTTACCATCTCCTACGAGCAGTACTTC.

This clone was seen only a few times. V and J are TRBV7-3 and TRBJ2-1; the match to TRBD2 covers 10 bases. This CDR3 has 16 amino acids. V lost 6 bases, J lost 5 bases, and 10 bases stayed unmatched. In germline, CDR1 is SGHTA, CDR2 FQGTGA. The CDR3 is CASRIAGGPLDNEQFF. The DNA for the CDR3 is TGTGCCAGCAGGATAGCGGGGGGCCCCTTAGACAATGAGCAGTTCTTC. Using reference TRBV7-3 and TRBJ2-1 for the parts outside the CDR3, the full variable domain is GAGVSQTPSNKVTEKGKYVELRCDPISGHTALYWYRQSLGQGPEFLIYFQGTGAADDSGLPNDRFFAVRPEGSVSTLKIQRTERGDSAVYLCASRIAGGPLDNEQFFGPGTRLTVL.

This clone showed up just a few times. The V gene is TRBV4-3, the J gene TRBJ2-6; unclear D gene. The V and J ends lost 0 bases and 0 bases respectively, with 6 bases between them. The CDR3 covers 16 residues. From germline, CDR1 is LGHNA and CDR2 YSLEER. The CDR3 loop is CASSQDAGSGANVLTF. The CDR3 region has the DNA TGCGCCAGCAGCCAAGACGCAGGCTCTGGGGCCAACGTCCTGACTTTC.

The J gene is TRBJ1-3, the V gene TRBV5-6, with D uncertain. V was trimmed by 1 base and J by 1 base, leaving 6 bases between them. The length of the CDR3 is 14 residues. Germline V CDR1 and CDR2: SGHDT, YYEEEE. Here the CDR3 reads CASSLPGSGNTIYF. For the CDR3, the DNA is TGTGCCAGCAGCTTGCCAGGTTCTGGAAACACCATATATTTT.

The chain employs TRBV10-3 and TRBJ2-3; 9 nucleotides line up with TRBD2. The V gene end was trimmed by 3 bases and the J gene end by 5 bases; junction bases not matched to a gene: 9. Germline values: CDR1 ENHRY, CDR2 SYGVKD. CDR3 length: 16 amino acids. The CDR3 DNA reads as TGTGCCATCAGTGAAAGGGCGGGGGGGCTGAGAGATACGCAGTATTTT. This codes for CAISERAGGLRDTQYF.

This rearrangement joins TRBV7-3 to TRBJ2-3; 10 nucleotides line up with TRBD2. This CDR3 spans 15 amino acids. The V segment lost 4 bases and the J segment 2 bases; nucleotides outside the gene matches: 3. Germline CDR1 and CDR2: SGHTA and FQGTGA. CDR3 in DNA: TGTGCCAGCAGCTCTCTAGCGGGGGTCACAGATACGCAGTATTTT. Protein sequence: CASSSLAGVTDTQYF.

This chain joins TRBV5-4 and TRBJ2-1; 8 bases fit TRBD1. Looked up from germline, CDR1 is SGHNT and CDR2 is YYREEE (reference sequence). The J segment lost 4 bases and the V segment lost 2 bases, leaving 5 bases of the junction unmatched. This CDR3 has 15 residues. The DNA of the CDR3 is TGTGCCAGCAGCTTAGGACAGGGTTCTTACAATGAGCAGTTCTTC. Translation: CASSLGQGSYNEQFF.

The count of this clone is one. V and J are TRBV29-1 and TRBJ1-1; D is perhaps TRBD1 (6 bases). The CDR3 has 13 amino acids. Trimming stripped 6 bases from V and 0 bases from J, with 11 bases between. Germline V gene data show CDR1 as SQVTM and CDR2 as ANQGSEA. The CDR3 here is CSVPRGMNTEAFF. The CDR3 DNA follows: TGCAGCGTCCCCAGGGGAATGAACACTGAAGCTTTCTTT.